The rows below give T cell receptor beta chains drawn from one sample of a study of cytomegalovirus exposure and HLA in healthy donors. Some clones are missing from TCRdb's copy, which holds only in-frame ones; the method was immunoSEQ multiplex PCR. This repertoire shows 65,000 to 85,000 clones, around 65% found once; its top ten account for just under 5%. Sequencing input: PBMCs. The origin of the receptors is a man between 60 and 75 years old in good health and CMV-seropositive. CDR3s include the opening cysteine and the closing phenylalanine or tryptophan. Each record gives: J gene, V gene, CDR3 protein.

J: TRBJ2-7
V: TRBV2
CDR3: CASSEAGYEQYF

J: TRBJ1-1
V: TRBV28
CDR3: CASSLPFGANTEAFF

J: TRBJ1-5
V: TRBV30
CDR3: CAWSVLGRNQPQHF

J: TRBJ2-7
V: TRBV21-1
CDR3: CASSTHRGRLLRGFLGYEQYF

J: TRBJ2-1
V: TRBV5-6
CDR3: CASQAYNEQFF

J: TRBJ1-2
V: TRBV30
CDR3: CAGPTGGGYGYTF

J: TRBJ2-2
V: TRBV11-2
CDR3: CASIHGQGNTGELFF

J: TRBJ1-1
V: TRBV10-2
CDR3: CASSEGYRAEAFF

J: TRBJ2-1
V: TRBV5-4
CDR3: CASSFGGTGVYNEQFF

J: TRBJ1-4
V: TRBV2
CDR3: CASSERNQVNEKLFF